This entry lists 18 T cell receptor beta chains sequenced from one sample in a study of blood T cell repertoires in COVID-19. Generated by immunoSEQ multiplex PCR, the TCRdb table keeps only in-frame clones and is missing some. Among about 430,000 clones, 88% were seen once, and the ten largest hold approximately 1.5%. Input material: PBMCs or T cells enriched from blood (not recorded which). Receptors originate from a woman younger than 30 who had been exposed to COVID-19.

The V and J genes are TRBV7-2 and TRBJ1-5; tentative D call: TRBD1 (5 bases). The germline gives CDR1 SGHTA, CDR2 FQGNSA. The V gene lost 2 bases and the J gene lost 3 bases, with 14 bases spanning the gap. CDR3 length equals 16 residues. The CDR3 sequence: CASSLSAGTNNQPQHF. CDR3 coding DNA: TGTGCCAGCAGCTTAAGCGCGGGGACCAACAATCAGCCCCAGCATTTT.

This clone was detected only once. This chain connects TRBV28 to TRBJ1-4; 7 positions match TRBD1. V was pared by 7 bases and J by 10 bases, with 12 bases of the junction left unmatched. The CDR3 runs 14 residues. The germline gives CDR1 MDHEN, CDR2 SYDVKM. The CDR3 loop is CASNLDRASRKLFF. CDR3 bases: TGTGCCAGCAACCTTGACAGGGCTTCGCGAAAACTGTTTTTT.

The J gene is TRBJ2-5, the V gene TRBV27, with TRBD2 matching 12 bases. Germline V CDR1 and CDR2: MNHEY, SMNVEV (reference sequence). V trimming: 5 bases; J trimming: 4 bases; junction bases outside the gene matches: 8. The CDR3 sequence is 16 residues long. CDR3 sequence (DNA): TGTGCCAGCAGTCCAGGACTAGCGGGGCATGGAGAGACCCAGTACTTC. Its translation: CASSPGLAGHGETQYF.

This chain joins TRBV4-1 and TRBJ2-7; 9 bases fit TRBD1. V shed 3 bases and J 7 bases; nucleotides not matched to a gene: 13. This CDR3 spans 16 amino acids. CDR1 and CDR2 from the germline V gene are MGHRA and YSYEKL. This CDR3 reads CASSHLGTGRPREQYF. DNA of the CDR3: TGCGCCAGCAGCCACCTAGGGACAGGGAGGCCTCGGGAGCAGTACTTC.

The chain joins TRBV7-3 to TRBJ2-1; a weak D match, TRBD2 (6 bases). The CDR3 has 15 amino acids. Trimming left V 6 bases short and J 2 bases short, with 14 bases between. CDR1 SGHTA and CDR2 FQGTGA come from the germline V gene. The CDR3 DNA sequence: TGTGCCAGCAGTCAGAACGGGGGAACCTACAATGAGCAGTTCTTC. Amino acid sequence: CASSQNGGTYNEQFF.

The J gene is TRBJ2-7, the V gene TRBV18; tentative D call: TRBD2 (6 bases). V was trimmed by 2 bases and J by 1 base, leaving 12 bases between them. The germline gives CDR1 KGHSH, CDR2 LQKENI. The CDR3 contains 15 residues. This chain's CDR3 is CASSPSGERSYEQYF. The CDR3 DNA sequence: TGTGCCAGCTCACCATCGGGGGAGAGGTCCTACGAGCAGTACTTC. The full variable domain, completed using reference TRBV18 and TRBJ2-7, is NAGVMQNPRHLVRRRGQEARLRCSPMKGHSHVYWYRQLPEEGLKFMVYLQKENIIDESGMPKERFSAEFPKEGPSILRIQQVVRGDSAAYFCASSPSGERSYEQYFGPGTRLTVT.

The genes are TRBV18 and TRBJ1-1; 7 nucleotides match TRBD1. CDR3 size: 18 residues. The germline V gene encodes CDR1 KGHSH and CDR2 LQKENI. Trimming cost V 3 bases and J 6 bases; bases outside gene matches: 19. CDR3 sequence (DNA): TGTGCCAGCTCACCCCAACTAAAACTGGACAGGCCTAAGGCTGAAGCTTTCTTT. Translation gives CASSPQLKLDRPKAEAFF. The variable domain in full, with the rest retrieved from reference TRBV18 and TRBJ1-1, is NAGVMQNPRHLVRRRGQEARLRCSPMKGHSHVYWYRQLPEEGLKFMVYLQKENIIDESGMPKERFSAEFPKEGPSILRIQQVVRGDSAAYFCASSPQLKLDRPKAEAFFGQGTRLTVV.

The chain combines TRBV3-1 (or the pseudogene TRBV3-2) with TRBJ1-3; no clear D. The CDR3 consists of 13 residues. Between the trimmed V and J ends, which lost 1 base and 4 bases, there was a span of 5 bases. The germline CDR1 and CDR2 sequences are LGHDT and YNNKEL (reference sequence). CDR3 loop: CASSQVGGNTIYF. Here the CDR3 DNA reads TGTGCCAGCAGCCAAGTGGGCGGAAACACCATATATTTT.

The chain carries TRBV6-5 and TRBJ2-7; the match to TRBD2 covers 8 bases. V lost 6 bases to trimming and J lost 0 bases; unmatched junction nucleotides: 7. The CDR3 totals 15 residues. In germline, CDR1 is MNHEY, CDR2 SVGAGI. The CDR3 region is CASSYTSGGSYEQYF. CDR3 DNA sequence: TGTGCCAGCAGCTATACTAGCGGAGGCTCCTACGAGCAGTACTTC.

Note on this clone: The identical CDR3 is also encoded by other nucleotide sequences in the sample. The chain carries TRBV5-1 and TRBJ1-2; D unresolved. CDR1 SGHRS and CDR2 YFSETQ come from the germline V gene. Trimming took off 1 base at V and 0 bases at J, with 7 bases between the two ends. The CDR3 loop spans 14 amino acids. The CDR3 DNA follows: TGCGCCAGCAGCTTGTCCAGTTCTAACTATGGCTACACCTTC. Translated: CASSLSSSNYGYTF.

The chain has TRBV11-2 and TRBJ2-1; a weak D match, TRBD1 (6 bases). Per germline, CDR1 SGHAT and CDR2 FQNNGV. CDR3 size: 16 residues. Trimming removed 2 bases from V and 3 bases from J, with 14 bases in between. The CDR3 loop reads CASSLISPGDYNEQFF. The CDR3 DNA sequence: TGTGCCAGCAGCTTAATTAGTCCAGGGGACTACAATGAGCAGTTCTTC. Based on the CDR3 plus reference TRBV11-2 and TRBJ2-1, the full variable domain is EAGVAQSPRYKIIEKRQSVAFWCNPISGHATLYWYQQILGQGPKLLIQFQNNGVVDDSQLPKDRFSAERLKGVDSTLKIQPAKLEDSAVYLCASSLISPGDYNEQFFGPGTRLTVL.

CDR3 nucleotides: TGTGCCAGCAGTTACTCGAGCGAGCAGTACTTC. It specifies CASSYSSEQYF. The chain recombines TRBV6-5 with TRBJ2-7; D unclear. Germline V gene sequence: CDR1 MNHEY, CDR2 SVGAGI. Trimming took off 0 bases at V and 6 bases at J, with 3 bases between the two ends. CDR3 length: 11 residues.

This clone came up a few times. The chain recombines TRBV4-1 with TRBJ2-3; D is possibly TRBD2 (7 bases). Germline assignment: CDR1 MGHRA and CDR2 YSYEKL. Trimming removed 0 bases at V and 2 bases at J, with 15 bases between. This CDR3 region has 17 residues. The chain's CDR3 is CASSQDGGGGATDTQYF. CDR3 sequence (DNA): TGCGCCAGCAGCCAAGACGGGGGCGGGGGAGCCACAGATACGCAGTATTTT.

The rearrangement joins TRBV5-1 to TRBJ1-2; TRBD1 agrees at 8 bases. The V segment lost 4 bases and the J segment 4 bases; nucleotides outside the gene matches: 9. There are 15 residues in the CDR3. Germline lookup yields CDR1 SGHRS and CDR2 YFSETQ. The CDR3 protein is CASSPTTGVGYGYTF. The CDR3 bases are TGCGCCAGCAGCCCCACGACAGGGGTAGGCTATGGCTACACCTTC.

The table lists this clone with a count of one. The same CDR3 also results from other DNA sequences found in this sample. Written as DNA, the CDR3 is TGTGCCAGCAGTGAAGACAGGGGCTACGAGCAGTACTTC. Translation: CASSEDRGYEQYF. J is TRBJ2-7 and V is TRBV6-1; 7 nucleotides line up with TRBD1. J was trimmed by 3 bases and V by 1 base; bases with no gene match: 0. The CDR3 is made up of 13 amino acids. Germline lookup yields CDR1 MNHNS and CDR2 SASEGT.

The DNA of the CDR3 is TGTGCCAGCAGTGCCGGGACAGGGAGCTCCTACGAGCAGTACTTC. Encoded protein: CASSAGTGSSYEQYF. The rearrangement joins TRBV27 to TRBJ2-7, with 9 bases lining up with TRBD1. The CDR3 is 15 amino acids. Germline V gene sequence: CDR1 MNHEY, CDR2 SMNVEV (reference sequence). Trimming cost V 5 bases and J 0 bases; bases outside gene matches: 5.

The chain combines TRBV28 with TRBJ1-1; D is ambiguous. The CDR3 loop spans 12 amino acids. Trimming cost V 3 bases and J 11 bases, with 13 bases left between them. Germline loops: CDR1 MDHEN, CDR2 SYDVKM. CDR3 sequence (DNA): TGTGCCAGCAGTTTTGAGCAGGCCGGTGCTTTCTTT. Translation gives CASSFEQAGAFF.

The CDR3 spells CASSPGAQGRNHSPLHF. CDR3 nucleotide sequence: TGTGCCAGCTCACCAGGGGCACAGGGGCGGAACCATTCACCCCTCCACTTT. This rearrangement joins TRBV18 to TRBJ1-6; 7 bases line up with TRBD1. This CDR3 contains 17 residues. CDR1 and CDR2 from the germline V gene are KGHSH and LQKENI. Unmatched junction bases numbered 12, after V lost 2 bases and J lost 8 bases.